The sequence of this T cell receptor (beta chain) was determined in a study of T cell clonality in common variable immunodeficiency. Whole-study results and caveats: Authors noted CVID clonality's cause needs subpopulation repertoire sequencing.

CDR1 LNHDA and CDR2 SQIVND come from the germline V gene (reference sequence). V lost 6 bases and J lost 5; bases outside the gene matches: 12. The CDR3 has 15 residues. Many counts were recorded for this clone. What it binds is unknown. The read ends 3 residues before the CDR3 terminus; that terminus is restored from the germline J gene. Some clones are missing from TCRdb's copy, which holds only in-frame ones; the method was immunoSEQ multiplex PCR. The table lists fewer than 65,000 clones, with no singletons. The sample consisted of peripheral blood mononuclear cells. The rearrangement uses TRBV19 and TRBJ1-2; 7 positions agree with TRBD1. The source of this sequence is a person aged 18 to 75 in good health. The chain's CDR3 is CASSPNGQEGYGYTF. Partial CDR3 DNA: TGTGCCAGTAGCCCTAACGGACAGGAGGGGTATGGC.